This T cell receptor (beta chain) was obtained from a study of preoperative IRX-2 immunotherapy in early breast cancer. V was pared by 6 bases and J by 2 bases, with 16 bases between. This CDR3 region has 15 residues. Germline assignment: CDR1 MRHNA and CDR2 SNTAGT. Treatment of the sample: preoperative locoregional IRX-2 cytokine immunotherapy. Preoperative locoregional IRX-2 cytokine immunotherapy was tested in the phase Ib source study. TCRdb keeps only in-frame clones here, not all; method: immunoSEQ multiplex PCR. The sample holds over 35,000 clones, about 94% seen once. J is TRBJ1-2 and V is TRBV6-4; a weak D match, TRBD1 (5 bases). Specimen: tumor tissue, collected after IRX-2 immunotherapy. The sequence was collected from a human donor with breast cancer. For the CDR3, the DNA is TGTGCCAGCAGGCGTGAAGGACACTTAAACTATGGCTACACCTTC. Translation gives CASRREGHLNYGYTF.